A selection of T cell receptor beta chains follows, all from one sample in a study of blood T cell repertoires in COVID-19. Clones were read by immunoSEQ multiplex PCR, and TCRdb kept only the in-frame ones, dropping some. The sample lists around 300,000 clones, roughly 90% seen once, with 3% in the top ten. The specimen sequenced was peripheral blood. The receptors were gathered from a woman in her 30s with active or convalescent COVID-19. CDR3s include the opening cysteine and the closing phenylalanine or tryptophan. A D gene is named only where the DNA matches it firmly. Clone size is stated in some rows and not others, as once, few, many or a class when expanded.

D	size	V	J	length	DNA	CDR3
TRBD2	NA	TRBV10-3	TRBJ2-6	18	TGTGCCATCGGGCGCGGGGGGGCCTCGAGCTCTGGGGCCAACGTCCTGACTTTC	CAIGRGGASSSGANVLTF
NA	NA	TRBV6-1	TRBJ1-1	16	TGTGCCAGCAGTGAAGGCCGGATCTCAGGGAACACTGAAGCTTTCTTT	CASSEGRISGNTEAFF
NA	NA	TRBV6-6	TRBJ1-6	15	TGTGCCAGCAGTTACTCGGAGTTATATAATTCACCCCTCCACTTT	CASSYSELYNSPLHF
TRBD1	NA	TRBV19	TRBJ1-2	15	TGTGCCAGTAGTAGAGAAAGACAGGGGCTTTATGGCTACACCTTC	CASSRERQGLYGYTF
NA	NA	TRBV28	TRBJ1-1	14	TGTGCCAGCAGTCCCGGGCAGGGAACGACTGAAGCTTTCTTT	CASSPGQGTTEAFF
TRBD2	once	TRBV7-2	TRBJ2-3	16	TGTGCCAGCAGCTTCGATCTAGCGGGGGGGACAGATACGCAGTATTTT	CASSFDLAGGTDTQYF
NA	NA	TRBV6-6	TRBJ2-1	14	TGTGCCAGCAGTTACGGGGGCCTGGCGAATGAGCAGTTCTTC	CASSYGGLANEQFF
TRBD1	NA	TRBV7-2	TRBJ1-2	16	TGTGCCAGCAGCTTAGGACTACAGGGGGGCGGTAGTGGCTACACCTTC	CASSLGLQGGGSGYTF
NA	NA	TRBV11-3	TRBJ1-1	13	TGTGCCAGCGGCGCCAGGAGGGGCACTGAAGCTTTCTTT	CASGARRGTEAFF
NA	NA	TRBV7-2	TRBJ1-4	16	TGTGCCAGCAGCTCAGCGCTCAGGGGCGGTGGAGAAAAACTGTTTTTT	CASSSALRGGGEKLFF
TRBD1	NA	TRBV5-1	TRBJ2-3	15	TGCGCCAGCAGCTTGGAGTTCAGGGGGTCAGATACGCAGTATTTT	CASSLEFRGSDTQYF
NA	NA	TRBV4-2	TRBJ2-1	15	TGTGCCAGCAGCCAAGCTCTCGGTACCCCCAATGAGCAGTTCTTC	CASSQALGTPNEQFF
NA	NA	TRBV12-3/TRBV12-4	TRBJ2-2	13	TGTGCCAGCATCTCGACAGATAGCGGGGAGCTGTTTTTT	CASISTDSGELFF
NA	NA	TRBV19	TRBJ1-1	13	TGTGCCACCATCAACTTTGGGAACACTGAAGCTTTCTTT	CATINFGNTEAFF
NA	NA	TRBV3-1/TRBV3-2	TRBJ1-2	12	TGTGCCAGCAGCCAAGGGCCTTATGGCTACACCTTC	CASSQGPYGYTF
NA	NA	TRBV30	TRBJ2-7	13	TGTGCCTGGTCAGTCGGCCGGGGCTACGAGCAGTACTTC	CAWSVGRGYEQYF
NA	NA	TRBV3-1/TRBV3-2	TRBJ2-3	15	TGTGCCAGCAGCCATCTCCTACCCCTCACAGATACGCAGTATTTT	CASSHLLPLTDTQYF
NA	once	TRBV30	TRBJ1-1	13	TGTGCCTGGGGTGGATTCGAGGGCACTGAAGCTTTCTTT	CAWGGFEGTEAFF
TRBD2	NA	TRBV9	TRBJ2-7	15	TGTGCCAGCAGCCCCGGGGAGGGCAACTCCTACGAGCAGTACTTC	CASSPGEGNSYEQYF
TRBD1	NA	TRBV5-6	TRBJ1-1	14	TGTGCCAGCAGCCGCGGGGACAGGGACACTGAAGCTTTCTTT	CASSRGDRDTEAFF
NA	NA	TRBV21-1	TRBJ1-4	16	TGTGCCAGCAGCAAAGCGAGAGACACCCCTGGGGAAAAACTGTTTTTT	CASSKARDTPGEKLFF
NA	NA	TRBV4-1	TRBJ2-1	15	TGCGCCAGCAGCCTACGACTAGACCCATACAATGAGCAGTTCTTC	CASSLRLDPYNEQFF
TRBD1	NA	TRBV23-1	TRBJ1-5	20	TGCGCCAGCAGTCAACCCCATCGATCCAGGGGGTCAGGGAGCAATCAGCCCCAGCATTTT	CASSQPHRSRGSGSNQPQHF
TRBD1	NA	TRBV19	TRBJ1-2	19	TGTGCCAGTAGCCTATCCCGGACAGGGCCTCTAAAGCCTTTCTATGGCTACACCTTC	CASSLSRTGPLKPFYGYTF